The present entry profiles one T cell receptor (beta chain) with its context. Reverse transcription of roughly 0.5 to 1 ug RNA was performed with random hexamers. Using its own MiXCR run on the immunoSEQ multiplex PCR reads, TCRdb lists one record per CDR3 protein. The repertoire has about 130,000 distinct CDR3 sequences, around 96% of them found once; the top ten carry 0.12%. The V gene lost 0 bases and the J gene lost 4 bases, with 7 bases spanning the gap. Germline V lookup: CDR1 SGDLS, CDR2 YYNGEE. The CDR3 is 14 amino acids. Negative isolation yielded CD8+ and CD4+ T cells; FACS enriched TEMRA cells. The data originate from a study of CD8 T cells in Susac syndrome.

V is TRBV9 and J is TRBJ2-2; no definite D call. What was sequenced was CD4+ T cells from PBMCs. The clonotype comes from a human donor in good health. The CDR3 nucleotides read TGTGCCAGCAGCGTAGTGGGTACCACCGGGGAGCTGTTTTTT. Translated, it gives CASSVVGTTGELFF.